This is a list of T cell receptor beta chains from one sample in a study of read filtering for tumor transcriptome and immune sequencing. TCRdb analysed the reads with MiXCR anew, one entry per CDR3 protein. The profile shows about 14,000 distinct CDR3 sequences, 20% of them singletons. Sequencing input: a population of CD138-negative cells sorted from bone marrow. The origin of the receptors is a donor older than 35 with multiple myeloma. The CDR3 runs from the conserved cysteine through the conserved F or W. A D gene is named only where the DNA matches it firmly. Only part of the rows carry a size: once, few, many, or a class if the clone is expanded.

D gene	V gene	clone size	J gene	CDR3 DNA	CDR3 protein
TRBD2	TRBV6-2/TRBV6-3	few	TRBJ2-3	TGTGCCAGCAGTTTATGGGGCGGGAGCATTACAGATACGCAGTATTTT	CASSLWGGSITDTQYF
TRBD1	TRBV10-3	few	TRBJ2-1	TGTGCCATCTGCTCAGGGGGCTACGACAATGAGCAGTTCTTC	CAICSGGYDNEQFF
TRBD2	TRBV3-1	many	TRBJ2-1	TGTGCCAGCAGCCACGGCGGGGGGGCAATCGGTGAGCAGTTCTTC	CASSHGGGAIGEQFF
-	TRBV12-3/TRBV12-4	-	TRBJ2-7	TGTGCCAGCAGTTTCATGCCGGGTACCTACGAGCAGTACTTC	CASSFMPGTYEQYF
TRBD2	TRBV10-3	few	TRBJ2-1	TGTGCCATCAGTGGGCGGGAGAGCAACAATGAGCAGTTCTTC	CAISGRESNNEQFF
-	TRBV11-2	many	TRBJ2-7	TGTGCCAGCAGCTTAGTCTCTCGGCAGGGCAACGGCGAGCAGTACTTC	CASSLVSRQGNGEQYF
-	TRBV7-9	many	TRBJ1-4	TGTGCCAGCAGCTTAGGGCAGACTAATGAAAAACTGTTTTTT	CASSLGQTNEKLFF
-	TRBV28	few	TRBJ1-5	TGTGCCAGCCTCCATGGGGGTCTTTATCAGCCCCAGCATTTT	CASLHGGLYQPQHF
-	TRBV9	-	TRBJ2-5	TGTGCCAGCAGCGCAGGAACAGCCAAAGAGACCCAGTACTTC	CASSAGTAKETQYF
-	TRBV23-1	many	TRBJ2-2	TGCGCCAGCAGGACGGTCGGGGAGCTGTTTTTT	CASRTVGELFF
-	TRBV20-1	many	TRBJ2-3	TGCAGTGTTCGGTCCCCGGGACGACAAGATACGCAGTATTTT	CSVRSPGRQDTQYF
-	TRBV3-1	few	TRBJ2-5	TGTGCCAGCAGCTCCCCCGGGACTCAAGAGACCCAGTACTTC	CASSSPGTQETQYF
TRBD2	TRBV7-9	few	TRBJ2-1	TGTGCCAGCAGCTTCTTCGGGGGGGCCCCCTACAATGAGCAGTTCTTC	CASSFFGGAPYNEQFF
-	TRBV11-2	many	TRBJ2-1	TGTGCCAGCAGCTCGCCCCGCATTAACGATGAGCAGTTCTTC	CASSSPRINDEQFF
TRBD1	TRBV20-1	-	TRBJ1-5	TGCAGTGCTAGAGAAGGGGGCGGCAATCAGCCCCAGCATTTT	CSAREGGGNQPQHF
-	TRBV29-1	many	TRBJ2-1	TGCAGCGTTGAAGATCCGGGTCGAAACTCCTACAATGAGCAGTTCTTC	CSVEDPGRNSYNEQFF
-	TRBV7-2	few	TRBJ2-7	TGTGCCAGCAGCTTAAAGTCATCCCCGGGGTCCTACGAGCAGTACTTC	CASSLKSSPGSYEQYF
TRBD1	TRBV6-6	-	TRBJ1-5	TGTGCCAGCACCTGGACAGGGCTCGGCAATCAGCCCCAGCATTTT	CASTWTGLGNQPQHF
-	TRBV21-1	many	TRBJ2-1	TGTGCCAGCACCACAGCGGGAGAGAACAATGAGCAGTTCTTC	CASTTAGENNEQFF
-	TRBV14	many	TRBJ1-1	TGTGCCAGTACCAGGGGATATGGCACTGAAGCTTTCTTT	CASTRGYGTEAFF
-	TRBV5-4	many	TRBJ2-1	TGTGCCAGCAGCTTGTCAGGGGACAATGAGCAGTTCTTC	CASSLSGDNEQFF
-	TRBV28	-	TRBJ2-5	TGTGCCAGCGGCCTTCGGGGGGCCCTTAGGGACCAGTACTTC	CASGLRGALRDQYF